These 22 T cell receptor beta chains share one sample of origin, sequenced in a study of CD8 T cells in ankylosing spondylitis. Regarding the study as a whole: The study identified a TCR beta motif of under ten highly homologous variants that appeared characteristic of ankylosing spondylitis blood.

TCRdb re-called the 5' RACE reads through MiXCR, storing one row per CDR3 protein. The sample lists hundreds of thousands of distinct CDR3 sequences; about 12% were seen once. No cognate antigen is known for these TCRs. Sequencing was carried out using blood, either unsorted or a sorted T cell fraction (not recorded which). The origin of the receptors is a male donor with ankylosing spondylitis.

The chain uses TRBV12-3 or TRBV12-4 and TRBJ2-2; D not resolved. V lost 8 bases and J 6 bases, leaving 7 bases between the germline ends. The CDR3 contains 11 residues. The CDR3 DNA sequence: TGTGCCAGCGGTAGGGCCGGGGAGCTGTTTTTT. Protein: CASGRAGELFF.

This clonotype was seen a few times. The CDR3 DNA sequence: TGTGCCACCAGTGATTCGGACGGATACAACACTGAAGCTTTCTTT. As protein: CATSDSDGYNTEAFF. The chain joins TRBV24-1 to TRBJ1-1; D ambiguous. CDR3 length equals 15 residues. Germline V gives CDR1 KGHDR, CDR2 SFDVKD. Trimming removed 2 bases at V and 2 bases at J, with 11 bases between.

This clonotype was seen only a few times. The CDR3 sequence is CASSEPSGRPGANVLTF. The CDR3 coding sequence is TGTGCCAGCAGTGAACCTAGCGGGAGACCTGGGGCCAACGTCCTGACTTTC. This rearrangement joins TRBV2 to TRBJ2-6; 10 nucleotides align to TRBD2. This CDR3 is 17 amino acids long. The junction had 3 bases not matched to a gene; V was cut back by 2 bases and J by 2 bases. The germline gives CDR1 SNHLY, CDR2 FYNNEI.

The V call is TRBV7-6, the J call TRBJ2-7; possible D gene TRBD2, 5 bases. From germline, CDR1 is SGHVS and CDR2 FNYEAQ. CDR3 size: 15 residues. V was clipped by 5 bases and J by 0 bases, with 14 bases between them. In DNA form, the CDR3 reads TGTGCCAGCAGCCCCCAGCTCGGGGTCTCCTACGAGCAGTACTTC. Its translation is CASSPQLGVSYEQYF. Full variable domain (rest looked up from reference TRBV7-6 and TRBJ2-7): GAGVSQSPRYKVTKRGQDVALRCDPISGHVSLYWYRQALGQGPEFLTYFNYEAQQDKSGLPNDRFSAERPEGSISTLTIQRTEQRDSAMYRCASSPQLGVSYEQYFGPGTRLTVT.

This clonotype has only a few counts. V gene TRBV29-1 combines with J gene TRBJ2-1, with 11 positions matching TRBD1. Unmatched junction bases numbered 3, after V lost 2 bases and J lost 3 bases. Germline lookup yields CDR1 SQVTM and CDR2 ANQGSEA. The CDR3 runs 15 residues. The CDR3 here is CSVELGTGGYNEQFF. CDR3 sequence (DNA): TGCAGCGTTGAACTAGGGACAGGGGGCTACAATGAGCAGTTCTTC.

This sequence joins TRBV5-1 and TRBJ1-2, with no clear D. The CDR3 length is 14 residues. V lost 4 bases to trimming and J lost 6 bases, with 16 bases between them. Germline CDR1 is SGHRS and CDR2 is YFSETQ. The CDR3 coding sequence is TGCGCCAGCAGCCCCGAACCGGGTAATGATGGCTACACCTTC. The encoded protein is CASSPEPGNDGYTF.

The chain employs TRBV13 and TRBJ2-5; possible D gene TRBD1, 5 bases. Germline loops: CDR1 PRHDT, CDR2 FYEKMQ (reference sequence). The CDR3 is 13 residues long. The V and J ends lost 6 bases and 3 bases respectively, with 11 bases between them. The CDR3, as DNA: TGTGCCAGCAGGGATAGGGGAAAAGAGACCCAGTACTTC. It translates to CASRDRGKETQYF.

The chain carries TRBV3-1 and TRBJ2-5; 7 bases map to TRBD2. This CDR3 contains 15 residues. V lost 3 bases and J lost 2; bases outside the gene matches: 6. CDR1 and CDR2 (germline): LGHDT, YNNKEL (reference sequence). The CDR3 spells CASSQGLQNQETQYF. The CDR3 bases are TGTGCCAGCAGCCAGGGACTACAGAATCAAGAGACCCAGTACTTC.

This clonotype was picked up a small number of times. This rearrangement joins TRBV5-1 to TRBJ2-1; 9 bases map to TRBD2. Germline CDR1 is SGHRS and CDR2 is YFSETQ. The CDR3 loop spans 13 amino acids. The V gene end was trimmed by 3 bases and the J gene end by 9 bases; junction bases not matched to a gene: 4. The CDR3 sequence is CASSWGLASEQFF. CDR3 bases: TGCGCCAGCAGCTGGGGACTAGCAAGTGAGCAGTTCTTC. Full variable domain (rest looked up from reference TRBV5-1 and TRBJ2-1): KAGVTQTPRYLIKTRGQQVTLSCSPISGHRSVSWYQQTPGQGLQFLFEYFSETQRNKGNFPGRFSGRQFSNSRSEMNVSTLELGDSALYLCASSWGLASEQFFGPGTRLTVL.

This clonotype was seen a handful of times. The V and J genes are TRBV24-1 and TRBJ2-3; D is perhaps TRBD2 (6 bases). Germline V gene sequence: CDR1 KGHDR, CDR2 SFDVKD. This CDR3 contains 16 residues. Deletions cut 5 bases from V and 6 bases from J, with 20 bases between. The CDR3 reads CATSGRGLPGRDTQYF. CDR3 DNA sequence: TGTGCCACCAGTGGGAGGGGACTCCCGGGTCGTGATACGCAGTATTTT.

The V call is TRBV7-2, the J call TRBJ2-5; maybe TRBD1 (6 bases). With 1 base removed from V and 3 bases from J, the gap between germline ends came to 9 bases. The CDR3 runs to 14 residues. CDR1 is SGHTA, CDR2 FQGNSA, per germline. The CDR3 sequence: CASSLGGRKETQYF. CDR3 DNA sequence: TGTGCCAGCAGCTTAGGGGGGCGAAAAGAGACCCAGTACTTC.

This clonotype was seen at least ten times. This chain connects TRBV12-3 or TRBV12-4 to TRBJ2-5, with D unclear. V lost 6 bases and J 5 bases, leaving 16 bases between the germline ends. The CDR3 sequence is 14 residues long. CDR3 region: CASSSRTGRETQYF. CDR3 coding DNA: TGTGCCAGCAGCTCAAGGACGGGCCGGGAGACCCAGTACTTC.

This clonotype was counted between two and nine times. This chain links TRBV7-9 with TRBJ2-7; tentatively, D is TRBD2 (5 bases). With 3 bases removed from V and 6 bases from J, the gap between germline ends came to 9 bases. The CDR3 is 12 amino acids. Germline V gene sequence: CDR1 SEHNR, CDR2 FQNEAQ (reference sequence). The CDR3 region is CASSFGELEQYV. The CDR3 region has the DNA TGTGCCAGCAGCTTCGGGGAGCTCGAGCAGTACGTC.

This clonotype was detected a few times. CDR3 in amino acids: CATSDRTSGGGETQYF. Written as DNA, the CDR3 is TGTGCCACCAGTGATCGGACTAGCGGGGGAGGAGAGACCCAGTACTTC. The genes are TRBV24-1 and TRBJ2-5; 13 nucleotides line up with TRBD2. CDR1 and CDR2 from the germline V gene are KGHDR and SFDVKD. Trimming removed 3 bases from V and 4 bases from J; junction bases left unmatched: 4. The CDR3 consists of 16 residues.

There are many counts of this clonotype. The rearrangement joins TRBV11-2 to TRBJ1-3, with a tentative D call TRBD1 (6 bases). The CDR3 is 17 residues long. Germline V gene data show CDR1 as SGHAT and CDR2 as FQNNGV. Trimming took off 6 bases at V and 0 bases at J, with 18 bases between the two ends. CDR3 amino acids: CASRSVRGQYSGNTIYF. For the CDR3, the DNA is TGTGCCAGCAGATCAGTTCGAGGACAGTACTCTGGAAACACCATATATTTT.

The sample holds many counts of this clonotype. The chain links TRBV5-1 to TRBJ2-2, with 10 nucleotides matching TRBD2. Losses at the gene ends were 0 bases for V and 8 bases for J; bases not matched to a gene: 4. The length of the CDR3 is 15 residues. The germline gives CDR1 SGHRS, CDR2 YFSETQ. The CDR3, as DNA: TGCGCCAGCAGCTTGGCACTAGCGGGAAGTGGGGAGCTGTTTTTT. Translated, it gives CASSLALAGSGELFF.

This clonotype was counted many times. The chain combines TRBV12-3 or TRBV12-4 with TRBJ2-5; TRBD2 agrees at 12 bases. The CDR3 is 17 amino acids. With 5 bases clipped from V and 1 base from J, the junction kept 8 bases outside the gene matches. CDR3: CASSVPSGRAFQETQYF. Written as DNA, the CDR3 is TGTGCCAGCAGTGTGCCTAGCGGGAGGGCCTTCCAAGAGACCCAGTACTTC.

This clonotype has a handful of counts. The chain links TRBV11-1 to TRBJ2-2; a possible D gene is TRBD2 (5 bases). The germline gives CDR1 SGHAT, CDR2 FQDESV (reference sequence). The V gene lost 3 bases and the J gene lost 4 bases, with 18 bases spanning the gap. This CDR3 contains 17 residues. CDR3 loop: CASSFRLEASSTGELFF. In DNA form, the CDR3 reads TGTGCCAGCAGCTTTAGGTTGGAGGCCAGTAGCACCGGGGAGCTGTTTTTT.

In this sample, this clonotype turned up a few times. The chain uses TRBV20-1 and TRBJ1-6; 10 bases map to TRBD1. Unmatched junction bases numbered 5, after V lost 6 bases and J lost 6 bases. The CDR3 totals 14 residues. Per the germline V gene, CDR1 is DFQATT and CDR2 is SNEGSKA (reference sequence). CDR3 DNA sequence: TGCAGTGCCGGGACAGGGGCAGGTAATTCACCCCTCCACTTT. Protein product: CSAGTGAGNSPLHF.

This clonotype occurred a few times. The chain combines TRBV20-1 with TRBJ1-1; TRBD1 agrees at 11 bases. The germline CDR1 and CDR2 sequences are DFQATT and SNEGSKA (reference sequence). The V and J ends lost 6 bases and 0 bases, in that order; junction bases with no gene match: 6. The CDR3 contains 15 residues. This CDR3 reads CSATDRGRMNTEAFF. In nucleotides, the CDR3 is TGCAGTGCCACGGACAGGGGGCGAATGAACACTGAAGCTTTCTTT.

V gene TRBV10-3 combines with J gene TRBJ1-5, with 12 bases aligning to TRBD1. The V segment lost 3 bases and the J segment 0 bases; nucleotides outside the gene matches: 9. Germline V lookup: CDR1 ENHRY, CDR2 SYGVKD. This CDR3 contains 19 residues. The CDR3 sequence: CAISETGTGGSDSNQPQHF. The CDR3 nucleotides are TGTGCCATCAGTGAAACCGGGACAGGGGGCTCAGATAGCAATCAGCCCCAGCATTTT.

The table lists this clonotype with a few counts. The chain combines TRBV3-1 with TRBJ2-7; 14 nucleotides line up with TRBD2. V trimming: 5 bases; J trimming: 4 bases; junction bases outside the gene matches: 4. The CDR3 is 15 residues long. The germline V gene has CDR1 LGHDT and CDR2 YNNKEL (reference sequence). CDR3 nucleotides: TGTGCCAGCAGCGCCCGGACTAGCGGGAGGTACGAGCAGTACTTC. As protein: CASSARTSGRYEQYF.